This T cell receptor (beta chain) was recorded in a study of cytomegalovirus exposure and HLA in healthy donors. CDR3 length equals 15 residues. Deletions cut 1 base from V and 4 bases from J, with 12 bases between. Germline V CDR1 and CDR2: SGHVS, FNYEAQ. In regard to this clone: Its cognate antigen is unknown. Other DNA sequences in this specimen translate into the identical CDR3.

Primers: 60 Vbeta forward and 13 Jbeta reverse. Data came from immunoSEQ multiplex PCR; TCRdb stores just in-frame clones and leaves some out. The table includes fewer than 80,000 clones, 76% detected once. Findings of the study overall: A later analysis showed HLA-associated TCR beta chains outstripping equally common others in clonal expansion. Excluded: some indistinguishable V segments such as TRBV6-2 and TRBV6-3. DRB1 showed the most TCR associations and HLA-C the fewest in a later analysis, as rates varied by HLA locus. Available immune exposure information covered CMV serostatus only.

This sequence originates from a man between 18 and 35 years old in good health and CMV-seronegative. The J gene is TRBJ2-3, the V gene TRBV7-6; D not certain. Input material: PBMCs. CDR3 sequence: CASSLGAKVADTQYF. In DNA form, the CDR3 reads TGTGCCAGCAGCTTAGGAGCGAAGGTAGCAGATACGCAGTATTTT.